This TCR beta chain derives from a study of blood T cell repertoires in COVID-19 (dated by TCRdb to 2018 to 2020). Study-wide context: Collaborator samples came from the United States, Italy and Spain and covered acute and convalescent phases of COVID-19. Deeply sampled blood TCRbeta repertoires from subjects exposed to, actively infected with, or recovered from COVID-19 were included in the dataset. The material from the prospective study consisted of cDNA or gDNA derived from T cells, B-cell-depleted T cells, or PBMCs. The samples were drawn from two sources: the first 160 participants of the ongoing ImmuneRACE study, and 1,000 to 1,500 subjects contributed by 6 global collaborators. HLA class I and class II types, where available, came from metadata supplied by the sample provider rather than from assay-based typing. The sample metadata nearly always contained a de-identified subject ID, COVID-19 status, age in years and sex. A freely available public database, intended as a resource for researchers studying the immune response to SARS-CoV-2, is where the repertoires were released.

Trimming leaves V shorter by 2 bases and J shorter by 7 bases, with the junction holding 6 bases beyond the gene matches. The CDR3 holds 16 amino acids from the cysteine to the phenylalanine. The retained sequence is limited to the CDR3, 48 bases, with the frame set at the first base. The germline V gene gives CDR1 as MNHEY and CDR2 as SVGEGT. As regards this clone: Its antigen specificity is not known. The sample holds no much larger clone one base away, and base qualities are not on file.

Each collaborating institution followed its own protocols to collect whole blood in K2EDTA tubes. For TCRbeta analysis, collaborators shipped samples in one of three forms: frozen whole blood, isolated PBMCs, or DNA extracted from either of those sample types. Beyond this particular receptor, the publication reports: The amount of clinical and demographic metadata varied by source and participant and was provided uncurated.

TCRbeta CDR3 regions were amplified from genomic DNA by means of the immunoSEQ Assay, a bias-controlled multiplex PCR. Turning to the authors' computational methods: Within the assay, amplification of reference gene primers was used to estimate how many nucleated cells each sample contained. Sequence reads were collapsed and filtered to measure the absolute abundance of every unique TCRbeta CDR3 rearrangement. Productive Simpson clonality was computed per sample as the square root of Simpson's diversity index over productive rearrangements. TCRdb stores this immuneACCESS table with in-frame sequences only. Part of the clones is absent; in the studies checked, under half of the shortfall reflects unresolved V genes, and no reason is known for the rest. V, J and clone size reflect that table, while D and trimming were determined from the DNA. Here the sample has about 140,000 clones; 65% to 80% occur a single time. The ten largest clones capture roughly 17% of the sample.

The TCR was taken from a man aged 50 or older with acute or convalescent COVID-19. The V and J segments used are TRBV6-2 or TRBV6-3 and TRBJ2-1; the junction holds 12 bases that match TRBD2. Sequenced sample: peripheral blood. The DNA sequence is TGTGCCAGCAGTTACGATAGTCTAGCGGGGGGGAATGAGCAGTTCTTC. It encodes CASSYDSLAGGNEQFF.